This T cell receptor beta chain is from a study of a mutant IDH1 vaccine in newly diagnosed glioma. Study overall: With temozolomide cycles, or 4-6 weeks after radiotherapy alone, vaccination was started. V12 corresponded to week 35 and V13 to week 47.

Points on this clone: Antigen: not known.

Study conclusions and caveats: Induction of immune responses by the vaccine occurred in about 95% of patients. The authors found pseudoprogression apparently unrelated to changes in top peripheral T cell clonotypes.

Here immunoSEQ multiplex PCR was the method, and the copy in TCRdb shows in-frame clones only, minus some. The sample carries approximately 60,000 clones, roughly 90% recorded once. This CDR3 is built from 13 residues. Germline loops: CDR1 SQVTM, CDR2 ANQGSEA. J gave up 2 bases and V 3 bases, and 4 bases lay outside the gene matches. This sample's time point: week 35, safety follow-up. Topical imiquimod was applied with each vaccine dose, which held 300 ug of mutant IDH1 20-mer peptide. This specimen was PBMCs, taken from a glioma patient whose treatment included an IDH1 peptide vaccine. The sequence came from a man aged 35-49 years with glioma. The V and J genes are TRBV29-1 and TRBJ2-7; 7 bases align to TRBD2. CDR3 nucleotide sequence: TGCAGCGTTGACGCTAGCGGAGCCTACGAGCAGTACTTC. Protein product: CSVDASGAYEQYF.